The T cell receptor (beta chain) described here comes from a study of identical twins. TCRdb passed the 5' RACE reads through MiXCR, listing each CDR3 protein once. This repertoire shows 690,000 or so distinct CDR3 sequences, under 9% found once; its top ten account for 0.98%. The sample was also reused in another study, on yellow fever vaccine responses in identical twins.

The sample was PBMCs. This receptor was obtained from a woman aged 18-29 years in good health.

This chain's CDR3 is CSVAETGETEAFF. DNA of the CDR3: TGCAGCGTTGCGGAGACAGGGGAGACTGAAGCTTTCTTT. This chain connects TRBV29-1 to TRBJ1-1; 8 nucleotides align to TRBD1. There are 13 residues in the CDR3. CDR1 is SQVTM, CDR2 ANQGSEA, per germline. Trimming at V came to 4 bases and at J to 5 bases, leaving 6 bases not matched to a gene.